These T cell receptor beta chains were read from a single sample in a study of shared clonotypes between healthy human individuals. The repertoire was sequenced with immunoSEQ multiplex PCR; TCRdb's copy has only in-frame clones and lacks some. The sample yields 1 million to 1.2 million clones, around three quarters seen once. Sequencing was carried out using memory CD4+ T cells from PBMCs. Every receptor here comes from a man aged 18 to 29 in good health. Some clones in this sample may be carry-over from other donors' samples. Each CDR3 is given with its conserved first and last residue. D genes are given only for firm matches. Some rows have no size entry. The others give once, few or many, or a class for an expanded clone.

J | D | V | size | CDR3 | DNA
TRBJ1-6 | - | TRBV27 | - | CASSLRGLSYNSPLHF | TGTGCCAGCAGTTTAAGGGGCCTCTCCTATAATTCACCCCTCCACTTT
TRBJ2-2 | - | TRBV9 | few | CASSGSLTSLNTGELFF | TGTGCCAGCAGCGGATCCCTGACTTCCCTCAACACCGGGGAGCTGTTTTTT
TRBJ2-6 | - | TRBV4-2 | - | CASSPTPDSGANVLTF | TGTGCCAGCTCCCCCACCCCGGACTCTGGGGCCAACGTCCTGACTTTC
TRBJ2-5 | TRBD2 | TRBV11-2 | - | CASSPGLKETQYF | TGTGCCAGCAGCCCGGGACTAAAAGAGACCCAGTACTTC
TRBJ2-4 | - | TRBV7-2 | - | CASSVNTGISNIQYF | TGTGCCAGCAGCGTAAATACAGGGATCTCAAACATTCAGTACTTC
TRBJ2-3 | - | TRBV11-1 | once | CASSLERARTDTQYF | TGTGCCAGCAGCTTAGAGCGAGCGCGCACAGATACGCAGTATTTT
TRBJ2-3 | TRBD1 | TRBV6-1 | once | CASRARGRSTDTQYF | TGTGCCAGCAGAGCCAGGGGGCGGAGCACAGATACGCAGTATTTT
TRBJ2-3 | TRBD1 | TRBV27 | - | CASRTSGQGEQDTQYF | TGTGCCAGCAGGACATCGGGACAGGGTGAGCAAGATACGCAGTATTTT
TRBJ1-5 | - | TRBV2 | - | CASRAGDIGPQHF | TGTGCCAGCAGGGCAGGGGATATCGGGCCCCAGCATTTT
TRBJ1-2 | - | TRBV5-4 | - | CASSSPVEDYGYTF | TGTGCCAGCAGCTCCCCCGTGGAGGACTATGGCTACACCTTC
TRBJ1-1 | - | TRBV25-1 | - | CASSVHGGQNTEAFF | TGTGCCAGTAGTGTACACGGTGGACAGAACACTGAAGCTTTCTTT
TRBJ2-5 | - | TRBV5-1 | - | CASSFTRGQETQYF | TGCGCCAGCAGCTTTACCCGGGGCCAAGAGACCCAGTACTTC
TRBJ1-2 | TRBD1 | TRBV27 | - | CASSSYRTGGYGYTF | TGTGCCAGCAGTTCATACCGGACAGGGGGCTATGGCTACACCTTC
TRBJ1-1 | - | TRBV28 | - | CASSLYQGRGAFF | TGTGCCAGCAGTTTATACCAGGGAAGAGGAGCTTTCTTT
TRBJ2-1 | TRBD2 | TRBV11-2 | once | CASSLNGRALSEQFF | TGTGCCAGCAGCTTAAACGGGAGGGCCTTATCTGAGCAGTTCTTC
TRBJ2-3 | - | TRBV5-5 | - | CASSSITDTQYF | TGTGCCAGCAGCTCGATCACAGATACGCAGTATTTT
TRBJ1-1 | - | TRBV2 | - | CASSGTEDDTEAFF | TGTGCCAGCAGTGGGACAGAAGATGACACTGAAGCTTTCTTT
TRBJ2-3 | - | TRBV5-4 | - | CASSSPNGRKGGTDTQYF | TGTGCCAGCAGCTCACCGAACGGGCGTAAGGGGGGTACAGATACGCAGTATTTT
TRBJ2-5 | - | TRBV6-1 | few | CASSEAWLAASQETQYF | TGTGCCAGCAGTGAAGCGTGGCTAGCCGCCTCCCAAGAGACCCAGTACTTC
TRBJ1-4 | TRBD1 | TRBV18 | - | CASSPNRGPTNEKLFF | TGTGCCAGCTCACCAAACAGGGGACCAACTAATGAAAAACTGTTTTTT
TRBJ1-5 | - | TRBV30 | - | CAWSTAANQPQHF | TGTGCCTGGAGTACGGCAGCGAATCAGCCCCAGCATTTT
TRBJ2-6 | - | TRBV11-3 | - | CASRRRIGANVLTF | TGTGCCAGCAGGCGGAGGATTGGGGCCAACGTCCTGACTTTC
TRBJ2-7 | - | TRBV5-1 | - | CASSLPSEQAISYEQYF | TGCGCCAGCAGCTTGCCCAGCGAGCAGGCAATCTCCTACGAGCAGTACTTC
TRBJ1-1 | - | TRBV6-5 | - | CASSYSRDVGTEAFF | TGTGCCAGCAGTTACTCCCGCGACGTGGGAACTGAAGCTTTCTTT
TRBJ2-5 | - | TRBV5-1 | - | CASSLMVGQQETQYF | TGCGCCAGCAGCTTGATGGTTGGCCAGCAAGAGACCCAGTACTTC
TRBJ2-3 | - | TRBV7-2 | once | CASSRRVGDTDTQYF | TGTGCCAGCAGCCGCCGTGTGGGGGACACAGATACGCAGTATTTT
TRBJ1-1 | - | TRBV5-1 | once | CASSDLQGGAEAFF | TGCGCCAGCAGCGATTTACAGGGCGGGGCTGAAGCTTTCTTT
TRBJ2-6 | - | TRBV7-3 | - | CASSLPPLAGANVLTF | TGTGCCAGCAGCCTCCCCCCGTTGGCCGGGGCCAACGTCCTGACTTTC
TRBJ1-2 | - | TRBV27 | - | CASSFGGSNYGYTF | TGTGCCAGCAGTTTTGGAGGGTCTAACTATGGCTACACCTTC
TRBJ2-5 | - | TRBV4-1 | - | CASSQQQVLQETQYF | TGCGCCAGCAGCCAACAGCAGGTCCTCCAAGAGACCCAGTACTTC
TRBJ1-1 | - | TRBV5-1 | - | CASSLVGINTEAFF | TGCGCCAGCAGCCTGGTAGGCATAAACACTGAAGCTTTCTTT
TRBJ2-5 | - | TRBV7-7 | once | CASSPRGGGGQETQYF | TGTGCCAGCAGCCCCAGAGGGGGCGGGGGACAAGAGACCCAGTACTTC
TRBJ1-2 | - | TRBV30 | - | CAWSSQGRNYGYTF | TGTGCCTGGAGTTCTCAGGGGCGGAACTATGGCTACACCTTC
TRBJ2-2 | TRBD2 | TRBV5-5 | - | CASRWTSGSGTGELFF | TGTGCCAGCAGATGGACTAGCGGGAGTGGGACCGGGGAGCTGTTTTTT
TRBJ1-1 | - | TRBV7-3 | few | CASSLEPTAYAEAFF | TGTGCCAGCAGTCTCGAGCCGACAGCCTACGCTGAAGCTTTCTTT
TRBJ1-5 | TRBD1 | TRBV19 | - | CASSPDRVQPQHF | TGTGCCAGTAGTCCTGACAGGGTTCAGCCCCAGCATTTT
TRBJ1-4 | - | TRBV27 | - | CASSLSPPGLLATNEKLFF | TGTGCCAGCAGTTTATCTCCTCCAGGATTACTTGCAACTAATGAAAAACTGTTTTTT
TRBJ1-3 | - | TRBV5-1 | - | CASSGEASAGNTIYF | TGCGCCAGCAGCGGGGAGGCCTCCGCCGGAAACACCATATATTTT
TRBJ2-5 | TRBD2 | TRBV9 | - | CASSGQLAGLGETQYF | TGTGCCAGCAGCGGCCAATTAGCGGGATTGGGAGAGACCCAGTACTTC
TRBJ1-2 | TRBD1 | TRBV7-2 | - | CASHRGHRGDYGYTF | TGTGCCAGCCACAGGGGGCATCGGGGGGACTATGGCTACACCTTC
TRBJ2-2 | TRBD1 | TRBV5-5 | - | CASSLTGDAGELFF | TGTGCCAGCAGCTTAACAGGGGATGCCGGGGAGCTGTTTTTT
TRBJ1-5 | - | TRBV6-6 | - | CASSLDTQPQHF | TGTGCCAGCAGTCTGGACACTCAGCCCCAGCATTTT
TRBJ2-7 | - | TRBV5-1 | few | CASSGRLGPPYEQYF | TGCGCCAGCAGCGGGAGACTTGGCCCACCCTACGAGCAGTACTTC
TRBJ2-7 | - | TRBV18 | - | CASSPKRESSYEQYF | TGTGCCAGCTCACCCAAAAGGGAGAGCTCCTACGAGCAGTACTTC
TRBJ2-3 | - | TRBV5-1 | - | CASSLLQTTDTQYF | TGCGCCAGCAGCTTACTGCAGACCACAGATACGCAGTATTTT
TRBJ2-7 | TRBD2 | TRBV29-1 | - | CSVKRLAGDYEQYF | TGCAGCGTTAAACGGCTAGCGGGAGACTACGAGCAGTACTTC